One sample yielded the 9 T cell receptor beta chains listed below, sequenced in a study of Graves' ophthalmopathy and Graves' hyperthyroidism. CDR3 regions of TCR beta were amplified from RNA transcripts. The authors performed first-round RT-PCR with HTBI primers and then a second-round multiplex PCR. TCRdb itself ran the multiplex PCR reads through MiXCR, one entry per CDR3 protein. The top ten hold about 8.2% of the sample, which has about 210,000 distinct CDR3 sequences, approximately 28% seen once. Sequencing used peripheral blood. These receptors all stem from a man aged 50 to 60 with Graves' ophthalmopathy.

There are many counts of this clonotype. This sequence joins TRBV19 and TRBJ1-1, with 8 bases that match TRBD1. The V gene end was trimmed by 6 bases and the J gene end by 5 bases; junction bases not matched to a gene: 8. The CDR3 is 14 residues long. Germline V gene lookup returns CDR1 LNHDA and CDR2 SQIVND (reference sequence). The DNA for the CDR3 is TGTGCCAGTAGCGACCTCAGGGGGCTAACTGAAGCTTTCTTT. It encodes CASSDLRGLTEAFF.

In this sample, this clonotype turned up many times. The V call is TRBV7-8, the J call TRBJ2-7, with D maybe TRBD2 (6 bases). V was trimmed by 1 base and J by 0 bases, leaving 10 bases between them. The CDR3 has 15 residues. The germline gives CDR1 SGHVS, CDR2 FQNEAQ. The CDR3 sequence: CASSLVAASSYEQYF. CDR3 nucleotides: TGTGCCAGCAGCTTAGTAGCGGCGAGCTCCTACGAGCAGTACTTC.

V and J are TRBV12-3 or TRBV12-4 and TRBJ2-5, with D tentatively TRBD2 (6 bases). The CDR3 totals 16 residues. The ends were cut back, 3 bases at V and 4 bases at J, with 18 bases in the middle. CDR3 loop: CASSFRAGSQGETQYF. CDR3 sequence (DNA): TGTGCCAGCAGTTTTCGGGCGGGGTCTCAGGGAGAGACCCAGTACTTC.

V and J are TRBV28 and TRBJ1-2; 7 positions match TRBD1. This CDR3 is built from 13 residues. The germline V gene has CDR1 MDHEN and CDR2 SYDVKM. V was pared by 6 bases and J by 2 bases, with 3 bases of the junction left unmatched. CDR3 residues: CASRVQGNYGYTF. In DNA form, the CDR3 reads TGTGCCAGCAGGGTACAGGGGAACTATGGCTACACCTTC.

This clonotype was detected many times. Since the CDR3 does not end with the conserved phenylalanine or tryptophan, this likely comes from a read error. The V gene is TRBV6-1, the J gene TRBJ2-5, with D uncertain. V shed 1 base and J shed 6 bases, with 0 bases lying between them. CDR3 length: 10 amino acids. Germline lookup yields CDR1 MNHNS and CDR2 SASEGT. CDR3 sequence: CASSEETQYL. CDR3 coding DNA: TGTGCCAGCAGTGAAGAGACCCAGTACCTC.

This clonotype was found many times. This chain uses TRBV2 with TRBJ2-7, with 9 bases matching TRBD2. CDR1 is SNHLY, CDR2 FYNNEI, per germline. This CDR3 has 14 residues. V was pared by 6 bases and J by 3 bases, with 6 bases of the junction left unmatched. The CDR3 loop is CASRVAGEGYEQYF. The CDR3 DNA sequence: TGTGCCAGCAGGGTAGCGGGAGAAGGCTACGAGCAGTACTTC.

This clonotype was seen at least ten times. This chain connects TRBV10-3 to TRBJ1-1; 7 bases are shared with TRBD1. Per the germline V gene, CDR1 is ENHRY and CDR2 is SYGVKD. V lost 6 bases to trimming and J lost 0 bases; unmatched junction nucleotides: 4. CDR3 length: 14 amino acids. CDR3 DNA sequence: TGTGCCATCAGGGGACAGTCCATGAACACTGAAGCTTTCTTT. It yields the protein CAIRGQSMNTEAFF.

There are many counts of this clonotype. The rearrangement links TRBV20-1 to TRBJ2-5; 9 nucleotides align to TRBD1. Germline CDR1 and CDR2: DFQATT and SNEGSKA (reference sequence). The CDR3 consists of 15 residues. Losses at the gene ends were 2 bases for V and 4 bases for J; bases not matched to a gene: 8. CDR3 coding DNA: TGCAGTGCTAGATCTCCCGGGACAGGGCCAGAGACCCAGTACTTC. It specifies CSARSPGTGPETQYF.

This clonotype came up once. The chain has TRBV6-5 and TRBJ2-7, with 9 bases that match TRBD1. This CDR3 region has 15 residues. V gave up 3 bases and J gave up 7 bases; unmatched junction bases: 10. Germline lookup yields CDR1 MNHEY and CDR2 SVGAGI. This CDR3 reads CASSYATGQGGEQYF. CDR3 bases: TGTGCCAGCAGTTATGCGACGGGACAGGGAGGAGAGCAGTACTTC.